A selection of T cell receptor beta chains follows, all from one sample in a study of blood T cell repertoires in COVID-19. Method: immunoSEQ multiplex PCR; TCRdb's copy keeps in-frame clones and lacks some. This table has a few hundred thousand clones, around 90% appearing once. The source material was peripheral blood. Receptor source: a woman between 25 and 40 years old with COVID-19, enrolled during active disease. CDR3s include the opening cysteine and the closing phenylalanine or tryptophan. D genes are given only for firm matches. The size of a clone is reported for some rows only, either as once, few or many, or as a class for expanded clones.

V	J	D	size	CDR3	DNA
TRBV2	TRBJ2-3	NA	NA	CASSDPGELDTQYF	TGTGCCAGCAGTGATCCGGGGGAACTAGATACGCAGTATTTT
TRBV5-1	TRBJ1-5	TRBD1	NA	CASSPGQLDSNQPQHF	TGCGCCAGCAGTCCGGGACAGCTCGATAGCAATCAGCCCCAGCATTTT
TRBV19	TRBJ1-5	TRBD1	NA	CASSGQGALNQPQHF	TGTGCCAGTAGTGGACAGGGGGCCTTGAATCAGCCCCAGCATTTT
TRBV6-2/TRBV6-3	TRBJ2-7	TRBD2	NA	CASSPPTSAAYYEQYF	TGTGCCAGCAGCCCCCCGACTAGCGCGGCCTACTACGAGCAGTACTTC
TRBV27	TRBJ1-2	NA	NA	CASSLSRWVAEGYTF	TGTGCCAGCAGTTTAAGTCGTTGGGTTGCGGAAGGCTACACCTTC
TRBV18	TRBJ1-3	TRBD1	NA	CASSPQNRGRNTIYF	TGTGCCAGCTCACCACAAAACAGGGGAAGAAACACCATATATTTT
TRBV10-2	TRBJ2-6	NA	NA	CASSDQTGTSGANVLTF	TGCGCCAGCAGTGATCAGACAGGGACTAGTGGGGCCAACGTCCTGACTTTC
TRBV5-1	TRBJ2-3	NA	NA	CASSLGAWDTQYF	TGCGCCAGCAGCTTGGGGGCCTGGGATACGCAGTATTTT
TRBV18	TRBJ1-2	NA	NA	CASSPSGQSRNGYTF	TGTGCCAGCTCACCATCCGGACAGAGTCGTAATGGCTACACCTTC
TRBV6-2/TRBV6-3	TRBJ2-1	NA	NA	CASSPRKTGALYNEQFF	TGTGCCAGCAGTCCCCGAAAGACAGGAGCCCTCTACAATGAGCAGTTCTTC
TRBV19	TRBJ2-2	NA	NA	CASLGTGNTGELFF	TGTGCCAGTCTCGGTACAGGGAATACCGGGGAGCTGTTTTTT
TRBV4-3	TRBJ2-5	TRBD2	NA	CASSQDKTTSGRETQYF	TGCGCCAGCAGCCAAGATAAGACAACTAGCGGTCGGGAGACCCAGTACTTC
TRBV6-6	TRBJ2-1	TRBD2	NA	CASSYPTSGGGEQFF	TGTGCCAGCAGTTACCCGACTAGCGGGGGGGGCGAGCAGTTCTTC
TRBV11-2	TRBJ2-1	NA	once	CASSSNRVVNEQFF	TGTGCCAGCAGCTCGAACAGGGTAGTGAATGAGCAGTTCTTC
TRBV4-1	TRBJ1-5	TRBD1	NA	CASSQELYRGNQPQHF	TGCGCCAGCAGCCAAGAACTCTACAGGGGAAATCAGCCCCAGCATTTT
TRBV5-4	TRBJ2-3	TRBD2	NA	CASSPGLAGGETDTQYF	TGTGCCAGCAGCCCTGGACTAGCGGGAGGTGAGACAGATACGCAGTATTTT
TRBV9	TRBJ1-2	NA	NA	CASSGRGYTF	TGTGCCAGCAGCGGGCGGGGCTACACCTTC
TRBV7-2	TRBJ2-5	TRBD2	few	CASSPGTSGGSQETQYF	TGTGCCAGCAGCCCGGGGACTAGCGGGGGCTCACAAGAGACCCAGTACTTC